The 31 T cell receptor beta chains given below trace back to one sample, sequenced in a study of T-cell memory formation after mild COVID-19. TCRdb redid the calling of the 5' RACE reads with MiXCR, one entry per CDR3 protein. The sample yields hundreds of thousands of distinct CDR3 sequences, more than 15% seen once. The sequenced sample consisted of PBMCs or a T cell subset sorted from them (not recorded which). Source of these receptors: a man between 18 and 35 years old who had mild COVID-19 (a few samples of this study predate the infection). Cell type and time point are not known.

CDR3 loop: CASSMEGGRVETQYF. CDR3 sequence (DNA): TGTGCCAGTAGTATGGAAGGGGGGCGAGTCGAGACCCAGTACTTC. The rearrangement uses TRBV19 and TRBJ2-5, with D possibly called TRBD1 or TRBD2 (6 bases each). The CDR3 has 15 residues. V was shortened by 3 bases and J by 5 bases, with 16 bases between the two germline ends. Germline-derived CDR1 and CDR2 are LNHDA and SQIVND (reference sequence).

This clonotype was detected once. The chain recombines TRBV7-9 with TRBJ1-4; possible D gene TRBD1, 6 bases. The germline V gene has CDR1 SEHNR and CDR2 FQNEAQ (reference sequence). This CDR3 has 13 amino acids. The ends were cut back, 4 bases at V and 11 bases at J, with 14 bases in the middle. For the CDR3, the DNA is TGTGCCAGCAGCTCCCGAGGGGGGCGGAAACTGTTTTTT. It translates to CASSSRGGRKLFF. The variable domain in full, completed from reference TRBV7-9 and TRBJ1-4, reads DTGVSQNPRHKITKRGQNVTFRCDPISEHNRLYWYRQTLGQGPEFLTYFQNEAQLEKSRLLSDRFSAERPKGSFSTLEIQRTEQGDSAMYLCASSSRGGRKLFFGSGTQLSVL.

This clonotype was counted only a few times. The V gene is TRBV7-2, the J gene TRBJ1-1, with 8 bases fitting TRBD1. J gave up 1 base and V 9 bases, and 4 bases lay outside the gene matches. This CDR3 contains 13 residues. Per the germline V gene, CDR1 is SGHTA and CDR2 is FQGNSA. The DNA of the CDR3 is TGTGCCAGTGATCAGGGGGCGAACACTGAAGCTTTCTTT. This encodes CASDQGANTEAFF.

The rearrangement links TRBV3-1 to TRBJ1-2; TRBD1 is a possible D gene (6 bases). Germline V gene sequence: CDR1 LGHDT, CDR2 YNNKEL (reference sequence). V lost 2 bases and J lost 2, with 9 bases in between. The CDR3 covers 14 residues. In nucleotides, the CDR3 is TGTGCCAGCAGCCAAATGACAGGAAACTATGGCTACACCTTC. Translation: CASSQMTGNYGYTF.

The chain joins TRBV5-1 to TRBJ2-1, with TRBD2 as a possible D gene (5 bases). The ends were cut back, 0 bases at V and 3 bases at J, with 10 bases in the middle. CDR1 and CDR2 (germline): SGHRS, YFSETQ. This CDR3 is built from 15 residues. The CDR3 reads CASSLGASFYNEQFF. The CDR3 nucleotides read TGCGCCAGCAGCTTGGGGGCTAGCTTCTACAATGAGCAGTTCTTC.

The chain combines TRBV11-1 with TRBJ2-2, with D possibly being TRBD2 (5 bases). The V gene lost 3 bases and the J gene lost 1 base, with 6 bases spanning the gap. This CDR3 spans 14 amino acids. Germline V CDR1 and CDR2: SGHAT, FQDESV (reference sequence). This chain's CDR3 is CASSFGVNTGELFF. The CDR3, as DNA: TGTGCCAGCAGCTTCGGGGTGAACACCGGGGAGCTGTTTTTT.

Notes on this clonotype: A much larger clone is a single base away; this may be a read error. The genes are TRBV4-3 and TRBJ2-3; no clear D. Germline CDR1 reads LGHNA; CDR2 reads YSLEER. The CDR3 loop spans 14 amino acids. Deletions cut 3 bases from V and 4 bases from J, with 11 bases between. In DNA, the CDR3 is TGCGCCAGCAGCCACGACGGGCGCGCAGATACGCAGTATTTT. Translation: CASSHDGRADTQYF.

This clonotype was detected a few times. V usage is TRBV7-9 and J usage is TRBJ1-6, with D perhaps TRBD1 (6 bases). Deletions cut 5 bases from V and 14 bases from J, with 19 bases between. CDR1 is SEHNR, CDR2 FQNEAQ, per germline (reference sequence). The length of the CDR3 is 14 residues. The CDR3: CASSRDTDSLALHF. CDR3 coding DNA: TGTGCCAGCAGCCGGGACACTGACTCCCTCGCCCTCCACTTT. The full variable domain, its missing parts supplied by reference TRBV7-9 and TRBJ1-6, is DTGVSQNPRHKITKRGQNVTFRCDPISEHNRLYWYRQTLGQGPEFLTYFQNEAQLEKSRLLSDRFSAERPKGSFSTLEIQRTEQGDSAMYLCASSRDTDSLALHFGNGTRLTVT.

This clonotype was counted between two and nine times. CDR3 nucleotides: TGCGCCAGCAGCTACTCCGGGGGGGGACAGAATTCACCCCTCCACTTT. Translation gives CASSYSGGGQNSPLHF. J is TRBJ1-6 and V is TRBV5-1, with TRBD1 identical over 7 bases. Germline CDR1 SGHRS, CDR2 YFSETQ. V was clipped by 3 bases and J by 7 bases; unmatched bases: 10. CDR3 length: 16 amino acids.

The table lists this clonotype with a few counts. The V and J genes are TRBV12-3 or TRBV12-4 and TRBJ1-2; TRBD1 might be the D (6 bases). V lost 6 bases and J lost 4, with 15 bases in between. The CDR3 totals 14 residues. As DNA, the CDR3 is TGTGCCAGCAGATCGACAGGTTCGGGCTATGGCTACACCTTC. Protein: CASRSTGSGYGYTF.

The chain is built from TRBV10-3 and TRBJ2-7; the match to TRBD1 covers 7 bases. The germline V gene has CDR1 ENHRY and CDR2 SYGVKD. The V segment lost 8 bases and the J segment 0 bases; nucleotides outside the gene matches: 4. The CDR3 covers 13 residues. The CDR3 region has the DNA TGTGCCATCCGGACAGGAAACTCCTACGAGCAGTACTTC. It specifies CAIRTGNSYEQYF.

CDR3: CASSQVQRTTSSYNEQFF. The CDR3 DNA reads TGTGCCAGCAGCCAAGTCCAGCGGACCACCAGCTCCTACAATGAGCAGTTCTTC. This sequence joins TRBV14 and TRBJ2-1, with D perhaps TRBD2 (5 bases). V lost 1 base and J 0 bases, leaving 16 bases between the germline ends. CDR1 is SGHDN, CDR2 FVKESK, per germline. The CDR3 runs to 18 residues.

This clonotype has more than one count but fewer than ten. This chain connects TRBV12-3 or TRBV12-4 to TRBJ1-2, with D tentatively TRBD1 (6 bases). Trimming pared 7 bases from V and 4 bases from J, leaving 19 bases between. CDR3 length: 15 amino acids. In DNA, the CDR3 is TGTGCCAGCACCCAACGGGGGGGGCAGGGCTATGGCTACACCTTC. Translated, it gives CASTQRGGQGYGYTF.

J is TRBJ2-7 and V is TRBV20-1; TRBD1 aligns across 7 bases. Trimming removed 1 base from V and 5 bases from J; junction bases left unmatched: 8. The CDR3 runs 14 residues. From germline, CDR1 is DFQATT and CDR2 SNEGSKA (reference sequence). In nucleotides, the CDR3 is TGCAGTGCTAGAGGCGACAGGGCCGTGCACGAGCAGTACTTC. Translated, it gives CSARGDRAVHEQYF.

With respect to this clonotype: Being one base from a much bigger clone, this may be a read error. The V call is TRBV19, the J call TRBJ1-5; D is unclear. Germline CDR1 LNHDA, CDR2 SQIVND (reference sequence). Trimming cost V 6 bases and J 4 bases, with 13 bases left between them. This CDR3 is 14 amino acids long. The CDR3 reads CASSPWGRNQPQHF. The CDR3 bases are TGTGCCAGTAGCCCATGGGGAAGAAATCAGCCCCAGCATTTT. The full variable domain, completed using reference TRBV19 and TRBJ1-5, is DGGITQSPKYLFRKEGQNVTLSCEQNLNHDAMYWYRQDPGQGLRLIYYSQIVNDFQKGDIAEGYSVSREKKESFPLTVTSAQKNPTAFYLCASSPWGRNQPQHFGDGTRLSIL.

This clonotype was counted a few times. The rearrangement joins TRBV12-3 or TRBV12-4 to TRBJ2-5, with 8 bases aligning to TRBD2. After removal of 7 bases from V and 5 bases from J, the junction contained 6 bases not matched to a gene. This CDR3 region has 13 residues. Here the CDR3 reads CASKAGGWETQYF. CDR3 in DNA: TGTGCCAGCAAGGCGGGGGGCTGGGAGACCCAGTACTTC.

In its sample, this clonotype was seen a few times. V usage is TRBV5-1 and J usage is TRBJ2-5; D is perhaps TRBD2 (6 bases). Trimming removed 2 bases from V and 1 base from J, with 12 bases in between. Germline V gene data show CDR1 as SGHRS and CDR2 as YFSETQ. The CDR3 runs to 15 residues. The CDR3: CASSFLMGGQETQYF. As DNA, the CDR3 is TGCGCCAGCAGCTTTCTTATGGGAGGCCAAGAGACCCAGTACTTC.

Only a few counts were recorded for this clonotype. The CDR3 nucleotides read TGTGCCAGCACCTCCGGGGTTCCGAACACTGAAGCTTTCTTT. Translation: CASTSGVPNTEAFF. The gene calls are TRBV2 and TRBJ1-1; D is unresolved. The V gene lost 7 bases and the J gene lost 1 base, with 13 bases spanning the gap. Germline CDR1 is SNHLY and CDR2 is FYNNEI. The CDR3 runs 14 residues. Together with reference TRBV2 and TRBJ1-1, the CDR3 gives the full variable domain: EPEVTQTPSHQVTQMGQEVILRCVPISNHLYFYWYRQILGQKVEFLVSFYNNEISEKSEIFDDQFSVERPDGSNFTLKIRSTKLEDSAMYFCASTSGVPNTEAFFGQGTRLTVV.

This clonotype has just one count. The chain joins TRBV6-6 to TRBJ1-5, with a tentative D call TRBD1 (6 bases). The V end was cut by 8 bases, the J end by 0 bases, with 11 bases between. This CDR3 region has 14 residues. In germline, CDR1 is MNHNY, CDR2 SVGAGI (reference sequence). This chain's CDR3 is CASQDSHSNQPQHF. The CDR3 DNA follows: TGTGCCAGCCAGGACAGCCATAGCAATCAGCCCCAGCATTTT.

In this sample, this clonotype turned up many times. The rearrangement joins TRBV7-9 to TRBJ2-7; unclear D gene. Germline CDR1 is SEHNR and CDR2 is FQNEAQ (reference sequence). The CDR3 length is 14 residues. The V gene lost 1 base and the J gene lost 5 bases, with 12 bases spanning the gap. The CDR3 loop reads CASSLVGDAHEQYF. The CDR3 bases are TGTGCCAGCAGCTTAGTCGGCGATGCACACGAGCAGTACTTC.

This clonotype has more than one count but fewer than ten. The V and J genes are TRBV7-3 and TRBJ2-6; D gene uncertain. This CDR3 is 15 amino acids long. CDR1 and CDR2 from the germline V gene are SGHTA and FQGTGA. Trimming stripped 3 bases from V and 0 bases from J, with 6 bases between. CDR3 DNA sequence: TGTGCCAGCAGCTTTAGGGTCTCTGGGGCCAACGTCCTGACTTTC. Translating gives CASSFRVSGANVLTF. The full variable domain, rest sourced from reference TRBV7-3 and TRBJ2-6, is GAGVSQTPSNKVTEKGKYVELRCDPISGHTALYWYRQSLGQGPEFLIYFQGTGAADDSGLPNDRFFAVRPEGSVSTLKIQRTERGDSAVYLCASSFRVSGANVLTFGAGSRLTVL.

V is TRBV7-2 and J is TRBJ2-2; 9 nucleotides align to TRBD2. The CDR3 sequence is 16 residues long. The ends lost 3 bases at V and 1 base at J; junction bases unmatched: 3. Germline CDR1 is SGHTA and CDR2 is FQGNSA. CDR3 loop: CASSFGLARNTGELFF. The CDR3 bases are TGTGCCAGCAGCTTCGGACTAGCGCGGAACACCGGGGAGCTGTTTTTT.

This clonotype came up a few times. This sequence joins TRBV4-3 and TRBJ2-7, with a possible D match to TRBD2 (7 bases). CDR1 and CDR2 from the germline V gene are LGHNA and YSLEER. The CDR3 runs to 16 residues. Trimming cost V 4 bases and J 4 bases, with 20 bases left between them. CDR3 region: CASSLASVGGPYEQYF. In nucleotides, the CDR3 is TGCGCCAGCAGCCTAGCCTCTGTGGGGGGGCCTTACGAGCAGTACTTC.

There are many counts of this clonotype. The chain uses TRBV11-3 and TRBJ2-3; TRBD1 might be the D (5 bases). V lost 3 bases to trimming and J lost 2 bases, with 12 bases between them. Germline CDR1 SGHNT, CDR2 YENEEA. The CDR3 covers 15 residues. CDR3 protein: CASSFWGRATDTQYF. The CDR3 region has the DNA TGTGCCAGCAGCTTCTGGGGCAGAGCCACAGATACGCAGTATTTT.

This clonotype was detected ten times or more. V and J are TRBV4-2 and TRBJ2-1; D tentatively fits TRBD1 or TRBD2 (5 bases each). The CDR3 covers 14 residues. CDR1 is LGHNA, CDR2 YNFKEQ, per germline. V dropped 1 base and J dropped 8 bases, with 12 bases sitting between them. For the CDR3, the DNA is TGTGCCAGCAGCCAAGGAGGGGACGGCGATGAGCAGTTCTTC. It encodes CASSQGGDGDEQFF.

The rearrangement links TRBV6-6 to TRBJ2-4; no clear D. The CDR3 runs 19 residues. Trimming stripped 6 bases from V and 0 bases from J, with 24 bases between. The germline gives CDR1 MNHNY, CDR2 SVGAGI (reference sequence). CDR3 in DNA: TGTGCCAGCAGCTCCACGTTCAGAGGAACACGACTAGCCAAAAACATTCAGTACTTC. Translated, it gives CASSSTFRGTRLAKNIQYF.

A few counts support this clonotype. This chain joins TRBV7-2 and TRBJ2-7; no definite D call. Germline V gene data show CDR1 as SGHTA and CDR2 as FQGNSA. The V and J ends lost 5 bases and 2 bases respectively, with 13 bases between them. The CDR3 sequence is 14 residues long. In DNA, the CDR3 is TGTGCCAGCAGCCGCCCGACGGGTCCCTACGAGCAGTACTTC. This translates into CASSRPTGPYEQYF. Drawing the rest from reference TRBV7-2 and TRBJ2-7, the complete variable domain is GAGVSQSPSNKVTEKGKDVELRCDPISGHTALYWYRQSLGQGLEFLIYFQGNSAPDKSGLPSDRFSAERTGGSVSTLTIQRTQQEDSAVYLCASSRPTGPYEQYFGPGTRLTVT.

The table lists this clonotype with a few counts. The rearrangement joins TRBV12-3 or TRBV12-4 to TRBJ2-5; no reliable D call. The V gene lost 7 bases and the J gene lost 3 bases, with 12 bases spanning the gap. The CDR3 has 13 residues. For the CDR3, the DNA is TGTGCCAGCATACTACTTGGAGAAGAGACCCAGTACTTC. The encoded protein is CASILLGEETQYF.

The chain recombines TRBV7-2 with TRBJ2-1; 8 nucleotides agree with TRBD2. The CDR3 extends over 15 amino acids. V dropped 0 bases and J dropped 8; count of bases not matched to a gene: 6. Germline lookup yields CDR1 SGHTA and CDR2 FQGNSA. CDR3 in amino acids: CASSLARTSSHEQFF. CDR3 nucleotide sequence: TGTGCCAGCAGCTTAGCGCGGACTAGCAGCCATGAGCAGTTCTTC. Drawing the rest from reference TRBV7-2 and TRBJ2-1, the complete variable domain is GAGVSQSPSNKVTEKGKDVELRCDPISGHTALYWYRQSLGQGLEFLIYFQGNSAPDKSGLPSDRFSAERTGGSVSTLTIQRTQQEDSAVYLCASSLARTSSHEQFFGPGTRLTVL.

This clonotype appeared many times. This sequence joins TRBV7-2 and TRBJ2-7; the match to TRBD2 covers 9 bases. The junction had 13 bases not matched to a gene; V was cut back by 5 bases and J by 2 bases. CDR3 length: 17 residues. Germline CDR1 is SGHTA and CDR2 is FQGNSA. This CDR3 is CASSPNAYSGGPYEQYF. CDR3 sequence (DNA): TGTGCCAGCAGCCCCAACGCTTATAGCGGGGGACCCTACGAGCAGTACTTC.

The J gene is TRBJ2-4, the V gene TRBV7-9, with D perhaps TRBD1 (5 bases). Trimming left V 5 bases short and J 0 bases short, with 14 bases between. CDR1 is SEHNR, CDR2 FQNEAQ, per germline (reference sequence). This CDR3 has 16 residues. The CDR3 is CASSHRMGLAKNIQYF. Written as DNA, the CDR3 is TGTGCCAGCAGCCACCGGATGGGGCTAGCCAAAAACATTCAGTACTTC.